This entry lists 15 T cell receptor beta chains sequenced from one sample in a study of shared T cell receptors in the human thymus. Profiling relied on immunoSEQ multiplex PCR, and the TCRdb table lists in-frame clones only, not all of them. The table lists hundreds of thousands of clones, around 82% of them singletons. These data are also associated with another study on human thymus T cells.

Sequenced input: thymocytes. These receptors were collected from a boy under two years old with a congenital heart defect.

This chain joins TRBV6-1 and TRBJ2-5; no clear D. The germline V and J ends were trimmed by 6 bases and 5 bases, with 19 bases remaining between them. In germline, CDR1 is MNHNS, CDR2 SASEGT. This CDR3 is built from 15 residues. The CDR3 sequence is CASSLVSSPGETQYF. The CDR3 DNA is TGTGCCAGCAGCCTCGTCTCCAGCCCGGGTGAGACCCAGTACTTC.

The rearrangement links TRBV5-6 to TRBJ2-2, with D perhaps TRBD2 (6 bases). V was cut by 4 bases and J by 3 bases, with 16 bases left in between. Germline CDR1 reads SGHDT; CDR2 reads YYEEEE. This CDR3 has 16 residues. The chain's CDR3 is CASSTHTGTHTGELFF. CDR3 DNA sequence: TGTGCCAGCAGCACCCATACCGGGACTCACACCGGGGAGCTGTTTTTT.

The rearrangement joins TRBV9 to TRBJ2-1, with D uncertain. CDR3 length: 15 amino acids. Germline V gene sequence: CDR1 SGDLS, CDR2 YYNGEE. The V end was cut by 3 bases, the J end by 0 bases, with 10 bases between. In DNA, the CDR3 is TGTGCCAGCAGCGCGAGGCCCGGCTCCTACAATGAGCAGTTCTTC. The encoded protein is CASSARPGSYNEQFF.

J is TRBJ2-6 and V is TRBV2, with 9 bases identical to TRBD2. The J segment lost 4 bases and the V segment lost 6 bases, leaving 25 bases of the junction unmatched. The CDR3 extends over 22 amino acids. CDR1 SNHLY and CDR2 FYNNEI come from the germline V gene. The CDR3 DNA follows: TGTGCCAGCAGCCCTTACCCACTATTACAGCGGGAGGCCATCGGAGGGGCCAACGTCCTGACTTTC. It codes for CASSPYPLLQREAIGGANVLTF.

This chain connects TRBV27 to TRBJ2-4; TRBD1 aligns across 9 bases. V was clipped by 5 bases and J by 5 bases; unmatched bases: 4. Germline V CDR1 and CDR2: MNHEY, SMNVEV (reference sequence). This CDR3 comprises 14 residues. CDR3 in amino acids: CASSRQGVENIQYF. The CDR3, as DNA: TGTGCCAGCAGTCGACAGGGGGTCGAAAACATTCAGTACTTC.

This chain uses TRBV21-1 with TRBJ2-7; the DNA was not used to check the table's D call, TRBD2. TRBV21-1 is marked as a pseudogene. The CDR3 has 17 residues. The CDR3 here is CASVLPWDRRERGEQYF. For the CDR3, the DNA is TGTGCCAGCGTACTTCCGTGGGACCGGCGGGAGAGGGGCGAGCAGTACTTC.

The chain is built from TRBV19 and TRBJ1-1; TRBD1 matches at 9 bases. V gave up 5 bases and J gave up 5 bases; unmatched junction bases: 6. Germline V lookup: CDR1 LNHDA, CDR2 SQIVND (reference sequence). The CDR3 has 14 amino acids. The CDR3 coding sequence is TGTGCCAGTAGTTTCCGACAGGGGGAAACTGAAGCTTTCTTT. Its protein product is CASSFRQGETEAFF.

CDR3 DNA: TGTGCTAGTGGTTTGGGGAAACGCAAGGGAGGCACAGATACGCAGTATTTT. This translates into CASGLGKRKGGTDTQYF. The chain has TRBV12-5 and TRBJ2-3; D perhaps matches TRBD2 (5 bases). The CDR3 covers 17 residues. Looked up from germline, CDR1 is LGHNT and CDR2 is FRNRAP. The V end lost 1 base, the J end lost 1 base, and 15 bases lay between the germline ends.

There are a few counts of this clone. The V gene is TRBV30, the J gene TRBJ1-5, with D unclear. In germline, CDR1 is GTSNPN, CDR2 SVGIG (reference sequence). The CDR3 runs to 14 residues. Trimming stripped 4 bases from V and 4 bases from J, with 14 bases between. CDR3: CAWKEAGTNQPQHF. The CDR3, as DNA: TGTGCCTGGAAGGAAGCGGGTACTAATCAGCCCCAGCATTTT.

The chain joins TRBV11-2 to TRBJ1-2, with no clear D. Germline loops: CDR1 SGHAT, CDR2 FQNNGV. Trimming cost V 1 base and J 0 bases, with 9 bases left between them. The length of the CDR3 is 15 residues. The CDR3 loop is CASSLARPTNYGYTF. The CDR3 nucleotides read TGTGCCAGCAGCTTAGCCAGGCCAACTAACTATGGCTACACCTTC. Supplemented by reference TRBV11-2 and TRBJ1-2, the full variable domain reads EAGVAQSPRYKIIEKRQSVAFWCNPISGHATLYWYQQILGQGPKLLIQFQNNGVVDDSQLPKDRFSAERLKGVDSTLKIQPAKLEDSAVYLCASSLARPTNYGYTFGSGTRLTVV.

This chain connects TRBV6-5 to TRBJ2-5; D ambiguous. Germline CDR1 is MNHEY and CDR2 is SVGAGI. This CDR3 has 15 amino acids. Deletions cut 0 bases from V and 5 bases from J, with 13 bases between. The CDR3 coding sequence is TGTGCCAGCAGTTACTCGTTTGCGCAATCTGAGACCCAGTACTTC. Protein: CASSYSFAQSETQYF.

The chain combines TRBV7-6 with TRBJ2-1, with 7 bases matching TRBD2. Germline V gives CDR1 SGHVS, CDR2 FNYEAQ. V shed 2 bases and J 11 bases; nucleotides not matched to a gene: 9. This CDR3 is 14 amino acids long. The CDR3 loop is CASSLRREKTKQFF. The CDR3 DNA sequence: TGTGCCAGCAGCTTACGGCGGGAGAAAACGAAGCAGTTCTTC. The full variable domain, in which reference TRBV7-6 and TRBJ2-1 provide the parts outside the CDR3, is GAGVSQSPRYKVTKRGQDVALRCDPISGHVSLYWYRQALGQGPEFLTYFNYEAQQDKSGLPNDRFSAERPEGSISTLTIQRTEQRDSAMYRCASSLRREKTKQFFGPGTRLTVL.

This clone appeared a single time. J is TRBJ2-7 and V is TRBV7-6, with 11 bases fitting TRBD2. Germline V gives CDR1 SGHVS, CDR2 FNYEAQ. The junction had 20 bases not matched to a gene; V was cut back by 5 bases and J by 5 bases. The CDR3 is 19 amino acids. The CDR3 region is CASSPPSGLAGWEMDEQYF. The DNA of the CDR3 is TGTGCCAGCAGCCCCCCGTCCGGACTAGCGGGTTGGGAAATGGACGAGCAGTACTTC.

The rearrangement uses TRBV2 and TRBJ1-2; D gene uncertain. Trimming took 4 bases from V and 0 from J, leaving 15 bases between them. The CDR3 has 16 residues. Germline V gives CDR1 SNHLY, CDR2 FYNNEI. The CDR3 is CASSGVRERANYGYTF. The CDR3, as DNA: TGTGCCAGCAGTGGAGTTAGGGAGAGGGCTAACTATGGCTACACCTTC.

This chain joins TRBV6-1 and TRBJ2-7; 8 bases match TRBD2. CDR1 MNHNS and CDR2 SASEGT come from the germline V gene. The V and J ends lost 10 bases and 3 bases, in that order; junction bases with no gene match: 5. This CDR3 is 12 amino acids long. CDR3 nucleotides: TGTGCCACCCTAGCGGGTTACTACGAGCAGTACTTC. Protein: CATLAGYYEQYF.